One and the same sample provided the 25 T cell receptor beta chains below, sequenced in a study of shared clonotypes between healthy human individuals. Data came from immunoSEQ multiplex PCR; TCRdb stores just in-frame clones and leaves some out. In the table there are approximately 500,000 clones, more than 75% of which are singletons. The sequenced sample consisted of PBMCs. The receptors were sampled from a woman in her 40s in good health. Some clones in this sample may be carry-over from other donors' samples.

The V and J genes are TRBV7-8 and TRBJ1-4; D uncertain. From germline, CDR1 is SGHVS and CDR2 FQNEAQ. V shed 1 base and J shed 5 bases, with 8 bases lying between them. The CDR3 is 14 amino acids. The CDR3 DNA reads TGTGCCAGCAGCTTAGGTCGAGGGAATGAAAAACTGTTTTTT. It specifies CASSLGRGNEKLFF.

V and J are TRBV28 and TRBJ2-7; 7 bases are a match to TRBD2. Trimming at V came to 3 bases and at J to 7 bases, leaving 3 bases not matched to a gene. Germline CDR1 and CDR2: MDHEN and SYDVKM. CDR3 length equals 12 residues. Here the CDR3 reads CASSFGGDEQYF. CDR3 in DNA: TGTGCCAGCAGTTTTGGGGGGGATGAGCAGTACTTC.

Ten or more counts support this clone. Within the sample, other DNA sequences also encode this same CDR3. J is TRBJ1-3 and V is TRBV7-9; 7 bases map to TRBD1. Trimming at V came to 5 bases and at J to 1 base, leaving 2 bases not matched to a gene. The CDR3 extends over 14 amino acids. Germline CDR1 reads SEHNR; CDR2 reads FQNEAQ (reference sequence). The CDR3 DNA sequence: TGTGCCAGCAGCCGGGACAGTTCTGGAAACACCATATATTTT. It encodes CASSRDSSGNTIYF.

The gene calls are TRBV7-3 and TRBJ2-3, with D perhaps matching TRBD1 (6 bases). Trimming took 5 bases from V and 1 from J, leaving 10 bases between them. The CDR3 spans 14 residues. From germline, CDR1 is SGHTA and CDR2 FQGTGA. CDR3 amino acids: CASSPGDGTDTQYF. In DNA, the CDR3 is TGTGCCAGCAGCCCAGGGGACGGCACAGATACGCAGTATTTT.

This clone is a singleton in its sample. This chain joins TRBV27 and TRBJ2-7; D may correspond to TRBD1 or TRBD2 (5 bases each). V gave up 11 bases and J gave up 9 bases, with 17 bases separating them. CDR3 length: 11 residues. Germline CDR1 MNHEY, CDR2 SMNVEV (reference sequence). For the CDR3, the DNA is TGTGCCGTCTATGGTAGGGACGGGCAGTACTTC. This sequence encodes CAVYGRDGQYF.

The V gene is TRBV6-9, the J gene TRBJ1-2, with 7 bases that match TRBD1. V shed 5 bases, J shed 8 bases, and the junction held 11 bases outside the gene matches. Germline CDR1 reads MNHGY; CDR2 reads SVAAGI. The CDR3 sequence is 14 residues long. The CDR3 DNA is TGTGCCAGCAGTCCGGGACAGACCCTTGGAGGCTACACCTTC. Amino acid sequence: CASSPGQTLGGYTF.

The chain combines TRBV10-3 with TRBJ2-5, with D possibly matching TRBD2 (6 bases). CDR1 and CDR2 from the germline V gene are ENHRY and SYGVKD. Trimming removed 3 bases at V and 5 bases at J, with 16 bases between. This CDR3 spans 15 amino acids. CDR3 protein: CAISEGAGLGETQYF. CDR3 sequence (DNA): TGTGCCATCAGTGAAGGGGCGGGATTGGGGGAGACCCAGTACTTC.

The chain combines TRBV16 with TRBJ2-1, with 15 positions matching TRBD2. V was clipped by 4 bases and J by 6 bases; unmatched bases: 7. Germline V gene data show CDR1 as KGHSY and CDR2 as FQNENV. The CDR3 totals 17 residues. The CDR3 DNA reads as TGTGCCAGCAGCCGAGTCGGACTAGCGGGGGGGTCCAATGAGCAGTTCTTC. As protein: CASSRVGLAGGSNEQFF.

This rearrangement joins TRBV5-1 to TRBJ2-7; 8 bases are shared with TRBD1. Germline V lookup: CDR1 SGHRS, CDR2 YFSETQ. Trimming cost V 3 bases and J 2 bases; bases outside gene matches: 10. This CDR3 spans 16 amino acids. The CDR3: CASSSAAGQGTYEQYF. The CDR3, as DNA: TGCGCCAGCAGCTCGGCAGCCGGACAGGGTACCTACGAGCAGTACTTC.

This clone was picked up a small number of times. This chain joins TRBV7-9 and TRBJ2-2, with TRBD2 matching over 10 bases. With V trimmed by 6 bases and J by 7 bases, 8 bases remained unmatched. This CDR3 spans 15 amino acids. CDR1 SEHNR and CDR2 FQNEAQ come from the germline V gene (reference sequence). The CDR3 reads CASSRGTSDVGELFF. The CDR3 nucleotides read TGTGCCAGCAGTCGCGGGACTAGCGACGTCGGGGAGCTGTTTTTT. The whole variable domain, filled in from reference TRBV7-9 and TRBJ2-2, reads DTGVSQNPRHKITKRGQNVTFRCDPISEHNRLYWYRQTLGQGPEFLTYFQNEAQLEKSRLLSDRFSAERPKGSFSTLEIQRTEQGDSAMYLCASSRGTSDVGELFFGEGSRLTVL.

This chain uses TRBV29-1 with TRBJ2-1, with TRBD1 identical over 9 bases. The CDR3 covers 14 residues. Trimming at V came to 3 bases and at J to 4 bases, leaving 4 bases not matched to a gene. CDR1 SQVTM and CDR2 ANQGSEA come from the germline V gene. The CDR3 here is CSVEAGTGYNEQFF. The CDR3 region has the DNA TGCAGCGTTGAGGCCGGGACAGGGTACAATGAGCAGTTCTTC.

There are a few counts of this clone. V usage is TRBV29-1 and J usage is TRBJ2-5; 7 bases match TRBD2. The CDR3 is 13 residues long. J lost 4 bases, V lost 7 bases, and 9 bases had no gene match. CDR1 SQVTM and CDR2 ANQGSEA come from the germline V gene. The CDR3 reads CSALVGGGETQYF. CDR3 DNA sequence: TGCAGCGCCCTTGTTGGGGGGGGAGAGACCCAGTACTTC.

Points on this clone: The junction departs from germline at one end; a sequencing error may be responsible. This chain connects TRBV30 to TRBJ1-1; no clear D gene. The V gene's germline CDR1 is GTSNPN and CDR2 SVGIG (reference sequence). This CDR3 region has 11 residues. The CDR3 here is CAWDLGTEAFF. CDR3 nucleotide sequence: TGTGCCTGGGATCTTGGCACTGAAGCTTTCTTC.

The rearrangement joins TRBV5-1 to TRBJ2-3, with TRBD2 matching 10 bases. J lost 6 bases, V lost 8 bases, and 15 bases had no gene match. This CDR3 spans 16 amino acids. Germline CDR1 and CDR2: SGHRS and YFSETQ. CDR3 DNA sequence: TGCGCCAGTTCCCTCCAAGCGGGAGGGCCCTCGGATACGCAGTATTTT. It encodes CASSLQAGGPSDTQYF.

The CDR3 spells CASSRGRGGATDTQYF. In nucleotides, the CDR3 is TGTGCCAGCAGCAGAGGACGGGGGGGAGCCACAGATACGCAGTATTTT. The rearrangement joins TRBV7-6 to TRBJ2-3; 8 bases line up with TRBD2. The CDR3 has 16 amino acids. Germline V gene sequence: CDR1 SGHVS, CDR2 FNYEAQ. With V trimmed by 5 bases and J by 2 bases, 9 bases remained unmatched. The whole variable domain, filled in from reference TRBV7-6 and TRBJ2-3, reads GAGVSQSPRYKVTKRGQDVALRCDPISGHVSLYWYRQALGQGPEFLTYFNYEAQQDKSGLPNDRFSAERPEGSISTLTIQRTEQRDSAMYRCASSRGRGGATDTQYFGPGTRLTVL.

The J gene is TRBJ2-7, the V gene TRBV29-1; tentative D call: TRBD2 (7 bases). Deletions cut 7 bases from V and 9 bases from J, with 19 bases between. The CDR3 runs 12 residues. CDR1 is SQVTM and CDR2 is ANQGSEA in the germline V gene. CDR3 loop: CSAVTWGGAQYF. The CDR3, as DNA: TGCAGCGCGGTTACCTGGGGGGGCGCGCAGTACTTC.

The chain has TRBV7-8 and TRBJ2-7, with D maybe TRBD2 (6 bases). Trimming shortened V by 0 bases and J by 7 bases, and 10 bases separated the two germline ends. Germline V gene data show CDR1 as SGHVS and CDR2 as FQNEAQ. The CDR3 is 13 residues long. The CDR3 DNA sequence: TGTGCCAGCAGCTTAGCGTGGGAGGCAGAGCAGTACTTC. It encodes CASSLAWEAEQYF.

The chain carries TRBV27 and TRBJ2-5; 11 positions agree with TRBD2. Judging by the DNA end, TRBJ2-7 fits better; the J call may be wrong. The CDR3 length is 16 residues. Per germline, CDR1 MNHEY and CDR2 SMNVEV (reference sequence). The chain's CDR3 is CASKLAGGPSSYEQYF. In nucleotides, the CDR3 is TGTGCCAGCAAGCTAGCGGGAGGACCAAGCTCCTACGAGCAGTACTTC.

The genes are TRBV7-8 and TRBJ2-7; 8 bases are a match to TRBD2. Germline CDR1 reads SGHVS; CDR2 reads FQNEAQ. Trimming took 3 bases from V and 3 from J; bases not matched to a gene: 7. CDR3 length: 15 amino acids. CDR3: CASSFGRATDYEQYF. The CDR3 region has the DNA TGTGCCAGCAGCTTCGGGAGGGCCACCGACTACGAGCAGTACTTC.

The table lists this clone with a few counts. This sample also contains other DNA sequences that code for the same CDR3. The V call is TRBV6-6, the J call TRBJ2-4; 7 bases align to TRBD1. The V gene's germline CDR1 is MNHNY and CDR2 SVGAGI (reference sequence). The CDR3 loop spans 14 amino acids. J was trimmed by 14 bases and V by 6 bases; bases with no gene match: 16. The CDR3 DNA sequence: TGTGCCAGCAGGCCGGGACAGAATGATATTGCGGAGTACTTC. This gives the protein CASRPGQNDIAEYF.

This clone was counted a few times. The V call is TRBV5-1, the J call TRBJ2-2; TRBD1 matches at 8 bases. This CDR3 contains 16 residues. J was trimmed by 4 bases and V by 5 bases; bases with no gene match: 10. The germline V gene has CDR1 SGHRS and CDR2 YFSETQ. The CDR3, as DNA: TGCGCCAGCAGACACCCCAGGGGGCAAGTCACCGGGGAGCTGTTTTTT. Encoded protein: CASRHPRGQVTGELFF.

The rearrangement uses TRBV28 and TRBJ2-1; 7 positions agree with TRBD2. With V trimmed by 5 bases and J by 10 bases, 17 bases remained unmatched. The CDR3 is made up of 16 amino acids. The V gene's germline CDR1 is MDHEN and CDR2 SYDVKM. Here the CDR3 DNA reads TGTGCCAGCAGTACTCCCGGGACTGGGAGGGCAGGGGAGCAGTTCTTC. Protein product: CASSTPGTGRAGEQFF.

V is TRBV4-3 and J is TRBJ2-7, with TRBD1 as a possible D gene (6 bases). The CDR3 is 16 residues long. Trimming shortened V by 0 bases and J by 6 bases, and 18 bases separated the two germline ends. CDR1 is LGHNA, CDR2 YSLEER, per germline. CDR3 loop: CASSQDPTGPLIEQYF. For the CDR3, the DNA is TGCGCCAGCAGCCAAGATCCGACAGGACCCCTGATCGAGCAGTACTTC.

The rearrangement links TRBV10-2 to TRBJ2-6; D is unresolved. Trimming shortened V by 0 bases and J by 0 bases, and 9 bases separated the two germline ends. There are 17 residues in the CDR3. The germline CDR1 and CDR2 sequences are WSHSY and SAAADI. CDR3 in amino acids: CASSESYGTSGANVLTF. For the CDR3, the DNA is TGCGCCAGCAGTGAGTCGTACGGAACCTCTGGGGCCAACGTCCTGACTTTC.

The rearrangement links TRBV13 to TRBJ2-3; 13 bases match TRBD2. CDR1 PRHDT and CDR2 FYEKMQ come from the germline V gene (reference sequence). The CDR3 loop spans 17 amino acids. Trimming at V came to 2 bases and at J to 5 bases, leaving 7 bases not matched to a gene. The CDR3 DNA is TGTGCCAGCAGCTTACGACTAGCGGGAGGCCGGGGAGATACGCAGTATTTT. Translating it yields CASSLRLAGGRGDTQYF.